This T cell receptor beta chain was documented in a study of T cells in Graves' hyperthyroidism and ophthalmopathy. The study excluded patients with uncontrolled infection, other autoimmune disease, pregnancy or lactation. Study-wide findings and caveats: Ophthalmopathy stood apart from stable hyperthyroidism in a 13 V-J model. Blood held most thyroid clonotypes expanded above 0.001 frequency.

The sample holds many counts of this clonotype. Its antigen is unidentified. Trimming took 0 bases from V and 0 from J, leaving 13 bases between them. The CDR3 covers 17 residues. The CDR3 regions of TCR beta were amplified from RNA transcripts. The HTBI primer set drove a first-round RT-PCR of the TCR CDR3. In TCRdb, the multiplex PCR reads were re-called with MiXCR into one record per CDR3 protein. The sample has a few hundred thousand distinct CDR3 sequences; roughly 15% are singletons. The specimen was blood. V gene TRBV12-3 or TRBV12-4 combines with J gene TRBJ2-3; tentatively, D is TRBD1 or TRBD2 (6 bases each). The sequence derives from a woman aged 25 to 39 with Graves' ophthalmopathy. CDR3 amino acids: CASSLARRRGSTDTQYF. CDR3 nucleotides: TGTGCCAGCAGTTTAGCGCGACGGAGGGGGAGCACAGATACGCAGTATTTT.